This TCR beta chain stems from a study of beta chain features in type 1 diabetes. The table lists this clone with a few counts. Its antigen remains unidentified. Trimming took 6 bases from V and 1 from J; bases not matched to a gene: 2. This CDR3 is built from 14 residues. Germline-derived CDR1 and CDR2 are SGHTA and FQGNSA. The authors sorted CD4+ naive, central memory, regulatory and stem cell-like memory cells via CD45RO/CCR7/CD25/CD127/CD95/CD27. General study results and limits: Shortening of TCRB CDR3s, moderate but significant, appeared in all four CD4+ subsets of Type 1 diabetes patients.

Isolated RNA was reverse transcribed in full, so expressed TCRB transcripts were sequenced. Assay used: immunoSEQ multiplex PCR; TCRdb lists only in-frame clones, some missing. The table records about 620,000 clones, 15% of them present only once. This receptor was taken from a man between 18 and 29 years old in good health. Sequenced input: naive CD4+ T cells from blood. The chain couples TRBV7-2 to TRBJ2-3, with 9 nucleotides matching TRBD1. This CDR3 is CASRRDRGTDTQYF. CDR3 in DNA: TGTGCCAGCAGGCGGGACAGGGGCACAGATACGCAGTATTTT.